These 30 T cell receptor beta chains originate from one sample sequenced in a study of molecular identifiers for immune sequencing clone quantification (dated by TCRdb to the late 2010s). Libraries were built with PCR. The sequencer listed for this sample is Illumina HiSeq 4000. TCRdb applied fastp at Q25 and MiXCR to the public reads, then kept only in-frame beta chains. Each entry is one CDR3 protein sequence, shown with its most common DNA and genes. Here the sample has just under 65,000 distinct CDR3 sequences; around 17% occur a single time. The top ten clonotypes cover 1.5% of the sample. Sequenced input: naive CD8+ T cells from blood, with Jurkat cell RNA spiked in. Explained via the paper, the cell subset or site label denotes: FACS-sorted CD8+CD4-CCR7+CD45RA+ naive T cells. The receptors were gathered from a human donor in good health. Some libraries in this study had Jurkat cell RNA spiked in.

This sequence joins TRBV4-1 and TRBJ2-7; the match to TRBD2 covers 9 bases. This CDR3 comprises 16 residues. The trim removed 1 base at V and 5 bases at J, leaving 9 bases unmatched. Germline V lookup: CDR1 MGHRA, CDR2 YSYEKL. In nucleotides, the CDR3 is TGCGCCAGCAGCCAAGCCCCGGGACTAGCCTTGGACGAGCAGTACTTC. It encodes CASSQAPGLALDEQYF.

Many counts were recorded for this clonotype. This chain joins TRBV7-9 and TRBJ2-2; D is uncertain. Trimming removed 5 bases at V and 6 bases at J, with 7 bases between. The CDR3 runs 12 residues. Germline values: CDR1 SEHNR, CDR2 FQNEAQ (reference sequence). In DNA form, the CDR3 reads TGTGCCAGCAGCCCCTCAGCCGGGGAGCTGTTTTTT. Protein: CASSPSAGELFF.

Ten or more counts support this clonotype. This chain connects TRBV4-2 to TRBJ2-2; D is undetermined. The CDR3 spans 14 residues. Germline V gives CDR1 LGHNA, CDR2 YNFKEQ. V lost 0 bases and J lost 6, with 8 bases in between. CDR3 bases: TGTGCCAGCAGCCAAGATCGAGCCGCCGGGGAGCTGTTTTTT. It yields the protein CASSQDRAAGELFF.

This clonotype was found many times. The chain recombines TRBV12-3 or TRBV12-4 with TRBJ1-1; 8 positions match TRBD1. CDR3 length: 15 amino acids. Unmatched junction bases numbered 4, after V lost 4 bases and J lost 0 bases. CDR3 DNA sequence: TGTGCCAGCAGTTCACAGGGGGTTATGAACACTGAAGCTTTCTTT. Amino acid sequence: CASSSQGVMNTEAFF.

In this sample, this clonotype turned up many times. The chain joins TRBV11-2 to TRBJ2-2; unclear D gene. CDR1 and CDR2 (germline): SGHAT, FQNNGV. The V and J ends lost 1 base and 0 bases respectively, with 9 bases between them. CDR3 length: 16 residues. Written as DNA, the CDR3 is TGTGCCAGCAGCTTAGCGCCCGGGTCGAACACCGGGGAGCTGTTTTTT. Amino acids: CASSLAPGSNTGELFF.

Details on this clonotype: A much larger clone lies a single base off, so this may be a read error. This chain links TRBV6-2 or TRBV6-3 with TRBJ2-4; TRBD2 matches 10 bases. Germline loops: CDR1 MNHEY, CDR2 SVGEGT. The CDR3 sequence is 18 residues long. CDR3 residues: CVSSYPTSGDLAKNIRYF. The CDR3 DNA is TGTGTCAGCAGTTACCCTACTAGCGGGGACTTAGCCAAAAACATTCGGTACTTC.

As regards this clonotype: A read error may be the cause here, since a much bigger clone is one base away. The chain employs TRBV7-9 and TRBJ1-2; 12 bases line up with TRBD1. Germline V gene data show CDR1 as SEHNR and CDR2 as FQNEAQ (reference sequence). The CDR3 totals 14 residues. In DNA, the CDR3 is TGTGCCGGCAGCTTAGGGGACAGGGGGCTTGGCTACACCTTC. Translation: CAGSLGDRGLGYTF.

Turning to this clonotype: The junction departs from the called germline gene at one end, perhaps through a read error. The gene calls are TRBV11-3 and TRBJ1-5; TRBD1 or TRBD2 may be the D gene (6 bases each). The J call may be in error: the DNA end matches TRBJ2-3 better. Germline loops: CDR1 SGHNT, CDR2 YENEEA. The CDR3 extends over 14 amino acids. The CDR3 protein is CASSLGGPNQPQYF. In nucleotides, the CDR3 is TGCGCCAGCAGCTTAGGGGGGCCAAATCAGCCCCAGTATTTT.

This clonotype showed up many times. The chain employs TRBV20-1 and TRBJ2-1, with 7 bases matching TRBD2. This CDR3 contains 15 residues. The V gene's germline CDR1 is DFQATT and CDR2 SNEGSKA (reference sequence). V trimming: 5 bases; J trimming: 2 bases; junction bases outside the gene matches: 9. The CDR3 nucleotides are TGCAGTGCTCAAGGGAGGGGCAGGACCTACAATGAGCAGTTCTTC. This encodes CSAQGRGRTYNEQFF.

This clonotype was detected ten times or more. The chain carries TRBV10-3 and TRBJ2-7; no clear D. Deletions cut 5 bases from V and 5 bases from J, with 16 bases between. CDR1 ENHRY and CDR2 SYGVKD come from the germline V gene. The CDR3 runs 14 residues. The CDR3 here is CAISTPAPGHEQYF. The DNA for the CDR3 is TGTGCCATCAGTACCCCAGCTCCGGGCCACGAGCAGTACTTC.

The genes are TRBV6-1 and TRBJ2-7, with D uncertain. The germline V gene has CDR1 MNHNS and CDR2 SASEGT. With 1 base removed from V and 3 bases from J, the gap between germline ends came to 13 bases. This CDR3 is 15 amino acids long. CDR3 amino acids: CASSEELQEDYEQYF. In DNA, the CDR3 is TGTGCCAGCAGTGAAGAGTTACAAGAGGACTACGAGCAGTACTTC.

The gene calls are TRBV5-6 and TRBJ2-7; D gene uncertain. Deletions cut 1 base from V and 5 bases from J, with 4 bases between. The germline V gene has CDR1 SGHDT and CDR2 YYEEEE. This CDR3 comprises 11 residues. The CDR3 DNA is TGTGCCAGCAGCTTGCTCCACGAGCAGTACTTC. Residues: CASSLLHEQYF. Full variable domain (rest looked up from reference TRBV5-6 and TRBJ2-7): DAGVTQSPTHLIKTRGQQVTLRCSPKSGHDTVSWYQQALGQGPQFIFQYYEEEERQRGNFPDRFSGHQFPNYSSELNVNALLLGDSALYLCASSLLHEQYFGPGTRLTVT.

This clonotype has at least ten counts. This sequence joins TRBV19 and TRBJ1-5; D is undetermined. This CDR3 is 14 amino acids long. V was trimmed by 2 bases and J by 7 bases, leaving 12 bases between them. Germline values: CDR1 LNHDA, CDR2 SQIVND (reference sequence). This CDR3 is CASSIFSGDQPQHF. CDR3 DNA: TGTGCCAGTAGTATATTTTCGGGCGACCAGCCCCAGCATTTT.

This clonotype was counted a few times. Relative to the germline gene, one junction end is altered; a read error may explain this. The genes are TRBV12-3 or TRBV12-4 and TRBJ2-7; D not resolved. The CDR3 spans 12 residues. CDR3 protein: CAIADNPHEQYF. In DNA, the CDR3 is TGCGCCATCGCCGACAATCCCCACGAGCAGTACTTC.

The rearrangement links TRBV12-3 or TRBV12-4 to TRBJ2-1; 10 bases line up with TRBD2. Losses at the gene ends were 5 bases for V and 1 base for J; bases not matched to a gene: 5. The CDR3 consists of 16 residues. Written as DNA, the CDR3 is TGTGCCAGCAGTCTCCCGACTAGCGGGTCCTACAATGAGCAGTTCTTC. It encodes CASSLPTSGSYNEQFF.

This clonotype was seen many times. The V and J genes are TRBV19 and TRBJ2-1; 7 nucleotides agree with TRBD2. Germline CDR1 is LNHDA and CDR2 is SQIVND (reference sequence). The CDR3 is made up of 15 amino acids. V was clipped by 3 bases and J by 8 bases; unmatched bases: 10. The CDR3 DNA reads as TGTGCCAGTAGTATCGGCGGGGAGGGCCTCTATGAGCAGTTCTTC. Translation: CASSIGGEGLYEQFF.

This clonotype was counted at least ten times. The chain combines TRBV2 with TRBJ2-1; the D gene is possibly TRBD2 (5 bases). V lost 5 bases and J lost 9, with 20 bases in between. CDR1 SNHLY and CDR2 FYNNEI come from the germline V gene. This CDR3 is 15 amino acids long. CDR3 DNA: TGTGCCAGCAGTTTCCAAAGGGCCCTCGCGGGTGAGCAGTTCTTC. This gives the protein CASSFQRALAGEQFF.

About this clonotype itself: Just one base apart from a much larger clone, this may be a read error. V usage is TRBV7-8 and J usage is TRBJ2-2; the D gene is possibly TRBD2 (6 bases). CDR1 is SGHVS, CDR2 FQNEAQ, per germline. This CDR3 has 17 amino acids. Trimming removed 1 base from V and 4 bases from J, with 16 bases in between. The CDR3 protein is CASSLETGVRVTGELFF. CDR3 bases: TGTGCCAGCAGCTTAGAGACGGGGGTCAGGGTCACCGGGGAGCTGTTTTTT.

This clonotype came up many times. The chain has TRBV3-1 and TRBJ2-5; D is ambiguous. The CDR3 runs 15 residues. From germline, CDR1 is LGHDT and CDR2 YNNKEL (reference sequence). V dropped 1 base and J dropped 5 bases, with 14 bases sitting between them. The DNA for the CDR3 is TGTGCCAGCAGCCAAGGAATGGTCCTAGGCGAGACCCAGTACTTC. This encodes CASSQGMVLGETQYF.

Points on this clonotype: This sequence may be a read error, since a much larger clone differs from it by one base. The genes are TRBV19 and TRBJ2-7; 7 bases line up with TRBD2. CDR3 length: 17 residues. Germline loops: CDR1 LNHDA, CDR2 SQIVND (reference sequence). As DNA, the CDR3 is TGTGCCAGTAGTATCGATCCCTCCCGGGAGGCCTCCTACAAGCAGTACTTC. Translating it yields CASSIDPSREASYKQYF.

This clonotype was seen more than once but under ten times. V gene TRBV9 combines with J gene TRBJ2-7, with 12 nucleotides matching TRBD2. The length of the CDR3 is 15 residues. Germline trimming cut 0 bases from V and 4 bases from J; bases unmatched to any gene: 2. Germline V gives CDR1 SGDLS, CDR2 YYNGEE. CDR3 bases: TGTGCCAGCAGCGTAGGGACTAGCGGGATTTACGAGCAGTACTTC. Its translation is CASSVGTSGIYEQYF. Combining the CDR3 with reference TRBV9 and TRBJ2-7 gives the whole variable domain DSGVTQTPKHLITATGQRVTLRCSPRSGDLSVYWYQQSLDQGLQFLIQYYNGEERAKGNILERFSAQQFPDLHSELNLSSLELGDSALYFCASSVGTSGIYEQYFGPGTRLTVT.

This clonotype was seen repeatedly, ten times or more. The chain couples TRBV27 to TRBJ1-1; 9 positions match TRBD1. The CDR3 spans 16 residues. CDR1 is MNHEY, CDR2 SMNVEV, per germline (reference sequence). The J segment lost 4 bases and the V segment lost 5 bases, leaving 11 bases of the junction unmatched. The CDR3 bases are TGTGCCAGCAGTCGTTTGATTGGGACAGGGTTCACTGAAGCTTTCTTT. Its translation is CASSRLIGTGFTEAFF.

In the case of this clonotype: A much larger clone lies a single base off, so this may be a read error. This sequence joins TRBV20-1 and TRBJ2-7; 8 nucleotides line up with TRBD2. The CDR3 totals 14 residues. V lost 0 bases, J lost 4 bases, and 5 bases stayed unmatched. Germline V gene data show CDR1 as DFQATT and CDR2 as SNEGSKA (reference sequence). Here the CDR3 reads CSARDQREIYEQYF. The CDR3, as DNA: TGCAGTGCTAGAGACCAGCGGGAGATTTACGAGCAGTACTTC.

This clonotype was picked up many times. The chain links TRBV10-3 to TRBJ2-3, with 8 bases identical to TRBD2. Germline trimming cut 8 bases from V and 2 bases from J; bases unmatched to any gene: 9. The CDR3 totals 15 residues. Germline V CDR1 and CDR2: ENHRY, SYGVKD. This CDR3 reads CAIGTSGPFTDTQYF. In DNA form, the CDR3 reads TGTGCCATCGGTACTAGCGGACCGTTCACAGATACGCAGTATTTT.

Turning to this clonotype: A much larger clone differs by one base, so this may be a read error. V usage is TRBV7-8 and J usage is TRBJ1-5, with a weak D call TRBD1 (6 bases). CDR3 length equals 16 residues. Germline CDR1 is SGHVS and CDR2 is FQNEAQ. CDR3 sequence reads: CANSTGSTRTLQPQHF. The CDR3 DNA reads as TGTGCCAACAGCACAGGGTCCACAAGGACACTTCAGCCCCAGCATTTT.

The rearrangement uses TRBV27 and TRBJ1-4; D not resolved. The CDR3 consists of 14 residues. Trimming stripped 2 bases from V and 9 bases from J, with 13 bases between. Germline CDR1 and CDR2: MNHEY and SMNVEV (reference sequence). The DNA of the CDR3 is TGTGCCAGCAGTTTAATAGGGCGGAGTAAAAAACTGTTTTTT. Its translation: CASSLIGRSKKLFF.

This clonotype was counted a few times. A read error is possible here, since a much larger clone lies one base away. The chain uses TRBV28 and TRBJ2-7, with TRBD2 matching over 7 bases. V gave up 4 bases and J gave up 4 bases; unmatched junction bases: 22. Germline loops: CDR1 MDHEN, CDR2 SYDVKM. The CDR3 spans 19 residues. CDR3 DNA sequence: TGTGCCAGCAGTTCCCCCCCTGACGGACTAGTGGGAGAGGTGTACGAGCAGTACTTC. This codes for CASSSPPDGLVGEVYEQYF. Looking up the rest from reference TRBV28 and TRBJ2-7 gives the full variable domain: DVKVTQSSRYLVKRTGEKVFLECVQDMDHENMFWYRQDPGLGLRLIYFSYDVKMKEKGDIPEGYSVSREKKERFSLILESASTNQTSMYLCASSSPPDGLVGEVYEQYFGPGTRLTVT.

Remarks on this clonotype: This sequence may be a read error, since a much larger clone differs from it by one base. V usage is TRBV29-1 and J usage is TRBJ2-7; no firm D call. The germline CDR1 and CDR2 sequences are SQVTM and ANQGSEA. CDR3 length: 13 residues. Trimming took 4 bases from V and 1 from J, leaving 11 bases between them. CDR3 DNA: TGCAGCGTTGTTGGGGTGTCGTCCTACGAGCAGTACTTC. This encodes CSVVGVSSYEQYF.

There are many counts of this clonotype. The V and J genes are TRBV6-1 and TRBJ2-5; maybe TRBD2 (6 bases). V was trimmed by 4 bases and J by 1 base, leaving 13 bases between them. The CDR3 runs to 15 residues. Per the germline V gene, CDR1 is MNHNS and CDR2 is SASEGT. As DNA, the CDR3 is TGTGCCAGCAGTGTCTGGGGTAGCGGCCAAGAGACCCAGTACTTC. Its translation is CASSVWGSGQETQYF.

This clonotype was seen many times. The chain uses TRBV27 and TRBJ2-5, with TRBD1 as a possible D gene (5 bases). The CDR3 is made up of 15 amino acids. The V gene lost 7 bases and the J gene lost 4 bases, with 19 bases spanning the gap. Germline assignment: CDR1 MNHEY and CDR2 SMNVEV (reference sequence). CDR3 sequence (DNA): TGTGCCAGCAAACCGGGTCCTACAACAGGAGAGACCCAGTACTTC. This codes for CASKPGPTTGETQYF.